Listed here are 23 T cell receptor beta chains from one sample, sequenced in a study of cytomegalovirus exposure and HLA in healthy donors. A multiplex PCR was run with 60 Vbeta primers and 13 Jbeta primers. Profiling relied on immunoSEQ multiplex PCR, and the TCRdb table lists in-frame clones only, not all of them. The sample includes under 130,000 clones, nearly 85% of them seen just once. Sequenced material: PBMCs. These TCRs come from a man between 18 and 29 years old in good health and CMV-seronegative.

V and J are TRBV10-1 and TRBJ2-1, with 10 bases that match TRBD1. V lost 4 bases, J lost 13 bases, and 7 bases stayed unmatched. Per germline, CDR1 WNHNN and CDR2 SYGVQD (reference sequence). The CDR3 consists of 13 residues. The CDR3 spells CASSGGQGRSQFF. CDR3 nucleotides: TGCGCCAGCAGTGGGGGACAGGGGAGAAGTCAGTTCTTC.

The chain carries TRBV7-9 and TRBJ1-3; 11 bases match TRBD1. From germline, CDR1 is SEHNR and CDR2 FQNEAQ (reference sequence). This CDR3 comprises 19 residues. The J segment lost 0 bases and the V segment lost 5 bases, leaving 12 bases of the junction unmatched. CDR3 DNA: TGTGCCAGCAGCCCTGGGGGGGACAGGGGGATCAGCTCTGGAAACACCATATATTTT. Translated, it gives CASSPGGDRGISSGNTIYF. Looking up the rest from reference TRBV7-9 and TRBJ1-3 gives the full variable domain: DTGVSQNPRHKITKRGQNVTFRCDPISEHNRLYWYRQTLGQGPEFLTYFQNEAQLEKSRLLSDRFSAERPKGSFSTLEIQRTEQGDSAMYLCASSPGGDRGISSGNTIYFGEGSWLTVV.

V usage is TRBV10-1 and J usage is TRBJ2-5; 8 bases agree with TRBD2. V lost 0 bases, J lost 2 bases, and 5 bases stayed unmatched. Germline values: CDR1 WNHNN, CDR2 SYGVQD (reference sequence). The CDR3 runs to 16 residues. CDR3 in amino acids: CASSESGRGGQETQYF. DNA of the CDR3: TGCGCCAGCAGTGAGTCGGGACGGGGGGGACAAGAGACCCAGTACTTC.

This chain joins TRBV6-6 and TRBJ1-1; TRBD1 matches 8 bases. CDR3 length equals 15 residues. Losses at the gene ends were 5 bases for V and 0 bases for J; bases not matched to a gene: 5. CDR1 and CDR2 from the germline V gene are MNHNY and SVGAGI (reference sequence). CDR3 amino acids: CASSNRQGLNTEAFF. DNA of the CDR3: TGTGCCAGCAGTAACCGACAGGGGTTGAACACTGAAGCTTTCTTT.

The chain has TRBV7-8 and TRBJ1-1, with no clear D. The germline V and J ends were trimmed by 5 bases and 3 bases, with 16 bases remaining between them. CDR1 and CDR2 (germline): SGHVS, FQNEAQ. The CDR3 is made up of 15 amino acids. The CDR3 spells CASSPRRSRDTEAFF. The CDR3, as DNA: TGTGCCAGCAGCCCGAGACGGAGTCGGGACACTGAAGCTTTCTTT. The full variable domain, rest sourced from reference TRBV7-8 and TRBJ1-1, is GAGVSQSPRYKVAKRGQDVALRCDPISGHVSLFWYQQALGQGPEFLTYFQNEAQLDKSGLPSDRFFAERPEGSVSTLKIQRTQQEDSAVYLCASSPRRSRDTEAFFGQGTRLTVV.

The rearrangement joins TRBV6-4 to TRBJ2-3; 10 bases are a match to TRBD2. Germline CDR1 is MRHNA and CDR2 is SNTAGT. V shed 0 bases, J shed 0 bases, and the junction held 12 bases outside the gene matches. The CDR3 spans 20 residues. CDR3 sequence reads: CASSDSPLAGGPRSTDTQYF. The CDR3 DNA reads TGTGCCAGCAGTGACTCCCCCTTAGCGGGAGGCCCAAGAAGCACAGATACGCAGTATTTT.

The rearrangement uses TRBV7-3 and TRBJ2-1, with TRBD2 matching 14 bases. Germline-derived CDR1 and CDR2 are SGHTA and FQGTGA. After removal of 4 bases from V and 6 bases from J, the junction contained 14 bases not matched to a gene. The CDR3 totals 19 residues. CDR3 amino acids: CASSSTSGRALVPINEQFF. DNA for the CDR3: TGTGCCAGCAGCTCGACTAGCGGGAGGGCCTTAGTTCCGATCAATGAGCAGTTCTTC.

The chain is built from TRBV15 and TRBJ2-7; 7 bases agree with TRBD2. The CDR3 covers 19 residues. Unmatched junction bases numbered 17, after V lost 0 bases and J lost 3 bases. The germline gives CDR1 LNHNV, CDR2 YYDKDF (reference sequence). CDR3 bases: TGTGCCACCAGCAGAGATCGGCCGGGAACAGCGGGACCCCTCTACGAGCAGTACTTC. Translating gives CATSRDRPGTAGPLYEQYF.

The CDR3 sequence: CASSYRGTPGTEAFF. The CDR3 DNA sequence: TGTGCCAGCAGTTATCGGGGGACTCCGGGGACTGAAGCTTTCTTT. The chain employs TRBV6-5 and TRBJ1-1; D perhaps matches TRBD1 (5 bases). Germline lookup yields CDR1 MNHEY and CDR2 SVGAGI. This CDR3 comprises 15 residues. V lost 3 bases and J 5 bases, leaving 16 bases between the germline ends.

The CDR3 DNA is TGTGCCAGCACCGAAGGACAGAGGAACACCGGGGAGCTGTTTTTT. Amino acids: CASTEGQRNTGELFF. This sequence joins TRBV2 and TRBJ2-2; D may be TRBD1 (6 bases). Germline V gene sequence: CDR1 SNHLY, CDR2 FYNNEI. The CDR3 contains 15 residues. V was cut by 7 bases and J by 1 base, with 13 bases left in between. Full variable domain (outside the CDR3, taken from reference TRBV2 and TRBJ2-2): EPEVTQTPSHQVTQMGQEVILRCVPISNHLYFYWYRQILGQKVEFLVSFYNNEISEKSEIFDDQFSVERPDGSNFTLKIRSTKLEDSAMYFCASTEGQRNTGELFFGEGSRLTVL.

The CDR3 DNA is TGTGCCAGTAGTTCCGACAGGAGCTCCTACAATGAGCAGTTCTTC. Protein product: CASSSDRSSYNEQFF. The rearrangement links TRBV19 to TRBJ2-1; possibly TRBD1 for D (6 bases). This CDR3 has 15 amino acids. CDR1 LNHDA and CDR2 SQIVND come from the germline V gene (reference sequence). Between the trimmed V and J ends, which lost 5 bases and 0 bases, there was a span of 11 bases.

This chain links TRBV7-8 with TRBJ2-1, with 12 bases fitting TRBD2. The CDR3 is made up of 17 amino acids. Trimming removed 1 base from V and 7 bases from J; junction bases left unmatched: 8. Germline CDR1 is SGHVS and CDR2 is FQNEAQ. The CDR3 sequence is CASSLEIASGRGNEQFF. CDR3 in DNA: TGTGCCAGCAGCTTAGAGATCGCTAGCGGGAGGGGTAATGAGCAGTTCTTC. The full variable domain, with the rest looked up from reference TRBV7-8 and TRBJ2-1, is GAGVSQSPRYKVAKRGQDVALRCDPISGHVSLFWYQQALGQGPEFLTYFQNEAQLDKSGLPSDRFFAERPEGSVSTLKIQRTQQEDSAVYLCASSLEIASGRGNEQFFGPGTRLTVL.

The V gene is TRBV19, the J gene TRBJ2-3; no definite D call. This CDR3 has 13 residues. Germline assignment: CDR1 LNHDA and CDR2 SQIVND (reference sequence). V gave up 3 bases and J gave up 4 bases, with 8 bases separating them. The CDR3 region is CASSMLRADTQYF. CDR3 nucleotides: TGTGCCAGTAGTATGCTGAGAGCAGATACGCAGTATTTT.

This chain connects TRBV6-5 to TRBJ1-1; D unresolved. Trimming removed 4 bases from V and 11 bases from J, with 20 bases in between. CDR3 length: 14 amino acids. Germline-derived CDR1 and CDR2 are MNHEY and SVGAGI. The DNA for the CDR3 is TGTGCCAGCAGTTCCAACCTGAGCGGCACGGGGGCTTTCTTT. This codes for CASSSNLSGTGAFF.

The chain recombines TRBV14 with TRBJ1-4; 7 nucleotides match TRBD1. The germline CDR1 and CDR2 sequences are SGHDN and FVKESK. The CDR3 has 14 residues. The junction had 6 bases not matched to a gene; V was cut back by 4 bases and J by 7 bases. DNA of the CDR3: TGTGCCAGCAGCCTTAGGACAGGAGGTGAAAAACTGTTTTTT. The encoded protein is CASSLRTGGEKLFF.

This chain joins TRBV4-1 and TRBJ1-5; a possible D gene is TRBD1 (5 bases). Trimming stripped 9 bases from V and 3 bases from J, with 21 bases between. The V gene's germline CDR1 is MGHRA and CDR2 YSYEKL. The CDR3 has 16 amino acids. CDR3 amino acids: CASSSPLGLANQPQHF. As DNA, the CDR3 is TGCGCCAGTAGCTCTCCTTTGGGACTGGCCAATCAGCCCCAGCATTTT.

This sequence joins TRBV4-3 and TRBJ1-5, with TRBD1 matching 9 bases. V trimming: 1 base; J trimming: 7 bases; junction bases outside the gene matches: 5. Germline lookup yields CDR1 LGHNA and CDR2 YSLEER. This CDR3 has 15 residues. In nucleotides, the CDR3 is TGCGCCAGCAGCCAAGTGACAGGGGGAGGCCAGCCCCAGCATTTT. Its translation: CASSQVTGGGQPQHF.

The gene calls are TRBV12-5 and TRBJ1-1, with 10 nucleotides matching TRBD1. The ends lost 2 bases at V and 0 bases at J; junction bases unmatched: 12. The CDR3 spans 19 residues. Germline values: CDR1 LGHNT, CDR2 FRNRAP. The CDR3 DNA reads TGTGCTAGTGGTTTGACACGTCCGGGACAGGGGACAATGAACACTGAAGCTTTCTTT. Translation: CASGLTRPGQGTMNTEAFF.

This clone was seen only a few times. This rearrangement joins TRBV5-6 to TRBJ2-7; 7 bases match TRBD2. CDR1 is SGHDT and CDR2 is YYEEEE in the germline V gene. This CDR3 comprises 15 residues. V was pared by 2 bases and J by 0 bases, with 5 bases of the junction left unmatched. The CDR3 region is CASSLRAGPSYEQYF. In DNA, the CDR3 is TGTGCCAGCAGCTTAAGAGCGGGGCCCTCCTACGAGCAGTACTTC.

The rearrangement uses TRBV7-3 and TRBJ1-1; no reliable D call. This CDR3 is 13 amino acids long. CDR1 SGHTA and CDR2 FQGTGA come from the germline V gene. V lost 8 bases and J lost 0, with 10 bases in between. CDR3 bases: TGTGCCAGCCGACAAGAGTTGAACACTGAAGCTTTCTTT. Amino acid sequence: CASRQELNTEAFF.

The rearrangement joins TRBV6-1 to TRBJ2-1; 7 bases map to TRBD1. There are 17 residues in the CDR3. The germline CDR1 and CDR2 sequences are MNHNS and SASEGT. Trimming removed 2 bases from V and 2 bases from J; junction bases left unmatched: 9. CDR3 in DNA: TGTGCCAGCAGTGAAACTGGGGCAGGGGGAGCCTACAATGAGCAGTTCTTC. Its translation is CASSETGAGGAYNEQFF.

This clone was detected a few times. This rearrangement joins TRBV6-5 to TRBJ2-7, with 8 bases that match TRBD2. V shed 0 bases, J shed 6 bases, and the junction held 10 bases outside the gene matches. The germline gives CDR1 MNHEY, CDR2 SVGAGI. The CDR3 runs to 16 residues. The CDR3 spells CASSYSRVSGSFEQYF. The CDR3 nucleotides are TGTGCCAGCAGTTACTCGAGAGTCAGCGGGAGTTTCGAGCAGTACTTC.

Of note for this clone: This CDR3 is also generated by other DNA sequences in the sample. The chain joins TRBV29-1 to TRBJ2-7; D is perhaps TRBD2 (6 bases). CDR1 and CDR2 from the germline V gene are SQVTM and ANQGSEA. The CDR3 contains 12 residues. The ends were cut back, 5 bases at V and 3 bases at J, with 11 bases in the middle. CDR3 sequence (DNA): TGCAGCGTTACGGGACTCAGCTACGAGCAGTACTTC. It codes for CSVTGLSYEQYF.